This record looks at one T cell receptor beta chain sequence and its context. Its specificity is unknown. The sample belongs to a study of cytomegalovirus exposure and HLA in healthy donors. Study-wide points: Across donors, presence/absence analyses took sequencing depth to be roughly uniform. An analysis done earlier found most TCR beta V segments productive about 90% or about 30% of the time.

Likely unrecorded immune exposures existed in these nominally healthy donors. Trimming left V 0 bases short and J 4 bases short, with 13 bases between. Germline assignment: CDR1 SGDLS and CDR2 YYNGEE. The CDR3 is 15 residues long. The study ran its PCR with 60 Vbeta and 13 Jbeta primers. TCRdb keeps only in-frame clones here, not all; method: immunoSEQ multiplex PCR. This table holds approximately 110,000 clones. The V and J genes are TRBV9 and TRBJ1-1; tentatively, D is TRBD1 (6 bases). Sequences were obtained from PBMCs. This receptor was taken from a man over 45 in good health and CMV-seronegative. The CDR3 nucleotides read TGTGCCAGCAGCGTAGACCCACAGGGCGGCACTGAAGCTTTCTTT. Translation: CASSVDPQGGTEAFF.